This record looks at one T cell receptor (beta chain) sequence and its context. This sample is drawn from a study of blood T cell repertoires in COVID-19. Study context: Material from acute and convalescent COVID-19 was sourced from the United States, Italy and Spain. PBMCs, B-cell-depleted T cells, or T cells provided the cDNA or gDNA that made up the material.

Trimming cost V 4 bases and J 5 bases; bases outside gene matches: 7. Germline V gene sequence: CDR1 ENHRY, CDR2 SYGVKD. The CDR3 covers 15 residues. Original processing notes: By means of reference gene primer amplification, nucleated cell counts were estimated. Some clones are missing from TCRdb's copy, which holds only in-frame ones; the method was immunoSEQ multiplex PCR. D and trimming were read from the DNA, whereas the V and J calls and clone size are those reported in that table. This repertoire shows roughly 150,000 clones, approximately 90% found once; its top ten account for about 5%. The sample was peripheral blood. This clonotype was obtained from a human donor in a cohort sampled during active COVID-19. V gene TRBV10-3 combines with J gene TRBJ2-1, with 8 bases lining up with TRBD2. CDR3 sequence (DNA): TGTGCCATCAGTGGGGGGGGACTAGTAAACAATGAGCAGTTCTTC. This translates into CAISGGGLVNNEQFF.